These 25 T cell receptor beta chains came from one sample sequenced in a study of T cell repertoires in cytomegalovirus infection. In TCRdb, the reads were re-called with MiXCR into one record per CDR3 protein. The sample comprises approximately 730,000 distinct CDR3 sequences, roughly 29% of which are singletons, and around 13% rests with the top ten. Their cognate antigens are unknown. Sequencing used cultured CD8+ T cells from PBMCs, obtained from culture after CMV antigen stimulation. All receptors come from a human donor in good health (CMV status not recorded). Some clones in this sample may be carry-over from other donors' samples.

This clonotype was detected once. V and J are TRBV7-9 and TRBJ2-1, with TRBD2 matching 11 bases. CDR1 SEHNR and CDR2 FQNEAQ come from the germline V gene (reference sequence). V dropped 5 bases and J dropped 0; count of bases not matched to a gene: 3. The CDR3 is made up of 16 amino acids. CDR3 loop: CASSETSGISYNEQFF. As DNA, the CDR3 is TGTGCCAGCAGCGAGACTAGCGGGATCTCCTACAATGAGCAGTTCTTC.

The chain is built from TRBV24-1 and TRBJ2-5; no reliable D call. Germline V gene lookup returns CDR1 KGHDR and CDR2 SFDVKD. The CDR3 is made up of 17 amino acids. The germline V and J ends were trimmed by 2 bases and 3 bases, with 18 bases remaining between them. CDR3: CATSDSWGPEVEETQYF. In nucleotides, the CDR3 is TGTGCCACCAGTGATTCGTGGGGTCCAGAAGTAGAAGAGACCCAGTACTTC.

Ten or more counts support this clonotype. The chain joins TRBV12-5 to TRBJ1-6; no definite D call. Trimming stripped 5 bases from V and 2 bases from J, with 10 bases between. The CDR3 is 15 residues long. The germline V gene has CDR1 LGHNT and CDR2 FRNRAP. CDR3 residues: CASGIAGTYNSPLHF. Here the CDR3 DNA reads TGTGCTAGTGGTATCGCCGGGACCTATAATTCACCCCTCCACTTT.

The chain links TRBV27 to TRBJ1-2; no clear D gene. Germline CDR1 and CDR2: MNHEY and SMNVEV (reference sequence). This CDR3 comprises 13 residues. Between the trimmed V and J ends, which lost 2 bases and 8 bases, there was a span of 12 bases. The chain's CDR3 is CASSLDPGIGYTF. CDR3 bases: TGTGCCAGCAGTTTAGACCCGGGGATCGGCTACACCTTC.

This clonotype was counted a few times. For the CDR3, the DNA is TGTGCCATCAGTGATGTGGGGCTCTACAATGAGCAGTTCTTC. This codes for CAISDVGLYNEQFF. The rearrangement uses TRBV10-3 and TRBJ2-1, with TRBD1 as a possible D gene (5 bases). Trimming left V 3 bases short and J 3 bases short, with 9 bases between. The CDR3 runs to 14 residues. Germline loops: CDR1 ENHRY, CDR2 SYGVKD.

The chain joins TRBV14 to TRBJ1-1; no firm D call. Germline CDR1 SGHDN, CDR2 FVKESK. The V gene lost 0 bases and the J gene lost 0 bases, with 14 bases spanning the gap. The CDR3 runs 17 residues. The CDR3 DNA reads as TGTGCCAGCAGCCAAGATCTAGGCAGCCTCATGAACACTGAAGCTTTCTTT. Amino acids: CASSQDLGSLMNTEAFF.

In its sample, this clonotype was seen a few times. This chain links TRBV7-9 with TRBJ1-1, with unresolved D. V lost 3 bases to trimming and J lost 1 base, with 6 bases between them. Germline-derived CDR1 and CDR2 are SEHNR and FQNEAQ (reference sequence). The CDR3 spans 13 residues. This CDR3 is CASSFPQNTEAFF. Here the CDR3 DNA reads TGTGCCAGCAGCTTTCCCCAGAACACTGAAGCTTTCTTT.

The CDR3 bases are TGTGCCAGCAGCATATGGGACATCAACACCGGGGAGCTGTTTTTT. This codes for CASSIWDINTGELFF. The rearrangement uses TRBV9 and TRBJ2-2; weak D call: TRBD1 (6 bases). In germline, CDR1 is SGDLS, CDR2 YYNGEE. The CDR3 runs to 15 residues. Trimming took off 4 bases at V and 2 bases at J, with 12 bases between the two ends.

In its sample, this clonotype was seen many times. The chain uses TRBV7-8 and TRBJ2-1; TRBD2 agrees at 8 bases. V shed 6 bases, J shed 6 bases, and the junction held 10 bases outside the gene matches. Germline V lookup: CDR1 SGHVS, CDR2 FQNEAQ. The CDR3 covers 15 residues. The CDR3 loop is CASSLSAGGGNEQFF. CDR3 DNA: TGTGCCAGCAGTTTGAGCGCGGGGGGCGGCAATGAGCAGTTCTTC.

A few counts support this clonotype. The rearrangement joins TRBV19 to TRBJ2-2, with D possibly TRBD1 on 5 matching bases. The V end lost 3 bases, the J end lost 2 bases, and 13 bases lay between the germline ends. Per the germline V gene, CDR1 is LNHDA and CDR2 is SQIVND (reference sequence). The CDR3 contains 16 residues. CDR3 amino acids: CASSIPKTANTGELFF. DNA of the CDR3: TGTGCCAGTAGTATCCCCAAGACAGCCAACACCGGGGAGCTGTTTTTT.

This chain joins TRBV9 and TRBJ1-2; possibly TRBD1 for D (5 bases). Trimming removed 3 bases at V and 0 bases at J, with 12 bases between. The CDR3 has 15 residues. The germline gives CDR1 SGDLS, CDR2 YYNGEE. CDR3 bases: TGTGCCAGCAGCGGCTCCGGGGGGACTAACTATGGCTACACCTTC. Translation: CASSGSGGTNYGYTF.

This clonotype appeared a few times. The genes are TRBV18 and TRBJ1-3, with TRBD1 matching 8 bases. The CDR3 consists of 15 residues. V gave up 6 bases and J gave up 4 bases; unmatched junction bases: 8. Germline CDR1 and CDR2: KGHSH and LQKENI. CDR3 protein: CASSPDRGLGNTIYF. CDR3 DNA sequence: TGTGCCAGCTCGCCCGACAGGGGATTAGGAAACACCATATATTTT.

This sequence joins TRBV6-1 and TRBJ1-5, with D perhaps TRBD1 (5 bases). The CDR3 contains 16 residues. Trimming stripped 0 bases from V and 6 bases from J, with 15 bases between. Germline V gives CDR1 MNHNS, CDR2 SASEGT. Here the CDR3 reads CASSEAGWGPGQPQHF. The DNA of the CDR3 is TGTGCCAGCAGTGAAGCGGGATGGGGCCCGGGTCAGCCCCAGCATTTT.

This clonotype was counted many times. The rearrangement joins TRBV7-3 to TRBJ2-3; 7 bases line up with TRBD2. Losses at the gene ends were 2 bases for V and 3 bases for J; bases not matched to a gene: 5. The CDR3 consists of 15 residues. Germline V gene data show CDR1 as SGHTA and CDR2 as FQGTGA. The CDR3 coding sequence is TGTGCCAGCAGCTTATGGGGGGGTCCGACAGATACGCAGTATTTT. It yields the protein CASSLWGGPTDTQYF.

In this sample, this clonotype turned up a few times. This chain links TRBV6-2 or TRBV6-3 with TRBJ1-1, with 7 bases matching TRBD1. This CDR3 is 14 amino acids long. Trimming took 5 bases from V and 5 from J; bases not matched to a gene: 8. Germline V gives CDR1 MNHEY, CDR2 SVGEGT. Here the CDR3 DNA reads TGTGCCAGCAGTCGGGACAGCCTGGGGACTGAAGCTTTCTTT. The encoded protein is CASSRDSLGTEAFF.

The chain uses TRBV6-2 or TRBV6-3 and TRBJ2-3; 8 bases fit TRBD1. The germline CDR1 and CDR2 sequences are MNHEY and SVGEGT. This CDR3 is built from 15 residues. V trimming: 8 bases; J trimming: 4 bases; junction bases outside the gene matches: 11. CDR3 loop: CASGLIQGVPDTQYF. CDR3 DNA: TGTGCCAGCGGATTGATACAGGGGGTCCCAGATACGCAGTATTTT.

The chain couples TRBV12-3 or TRBV12-4 to TRBJ2-1; the match to TRBD2 covers 10 bases. Trimming removed 3 bases from V and 6 bases from J; junction bases left unmatched: 8. The CDR3 sequence is 16 residues long. The CDR3 here is CASSFPVAGGVNEQFF. CDR3 coding DNA: TGTGCCAGCAGTTTCCCTGTAGCGGGGGGTGTCAATGAGCAGTTCTTC.

The J gene is TRBJ2-3, the V gene TRBV14; 13 nucleotides agree with TRBD2. This CDR3 spans 18 amino acids. CDR1 is SGHDN and CDR2 is FVKESK in the germline V gene. V gave up 0 bases and J gave up 2 bases; unmatched junction bases: 5. In DNA, the CDR3 is TGTGCCAGCAGCCAAGAAAGGACTAGCGGGGGACTCACAGATACGCAGTATTTT. Residues: CASSQERTSGGLTDTQYF.

This clonotype was seen many times. This chain joins TRBV7-9 and TRBJ2-5; maybe TRBD2 (6 bases). In germline, CDR1 is SEHNR, CDR2 FQNEAQ (reference sequence). Trimming left V 5 bases short and J 5 bases short, with 18 bases between. The CDR3 contains 15 residues. CDR3 in amino acids: CASSPRENPQETQYF. In DNA, the CDR3 is TGTGCCAGCAGCCCTCGGGAGAACCCCCAGGAGACCCAGTACTTC.

On this clonotype itself: A far larger clone lies a single base away; this is likely a read error. V is TRBV6-6 and J is TRBJ1-1, with D tentatively TRBD1 (6 bases). This CDR3 spans 14 amino acids. Germline CDR1 and CDR2: MNHNY and SVGAGI (reference sequence). CDR3 nucleotide sequence: TGTGCCAGCATTTACTCGACAGGGAACACTGAAGCTTTCTTT. This codes for CASIYSTGNTEAFF.

The chain has TRBV12-3 or TRBV12-4 and TRBJ2-2; tentatively, D is TRBD1 (5 bases). The CDR3 has 13 amino acids. Trimming took 5 bases from V and 6 from J, leaving 10 bases between them. Here the CDR3 reads CASSPGMAGELFF. The CDR3 nucleotides read TGTGCCAGCAGTCCAGGGATGGCCGGGGAGCTGTTTTTT.

The chain combines TRBV2 with TRBJ2-5; weak D call: TRBD2 (6 bases). Trimming took 7 bases from V and 5 from J, leaving 17 bases between them. The CDR3 has 14 residues. The V gene's germline CDR1 is SNHLY and CDR2 FYNNEI. Here the CDR3 reads CASMGGDVHETQYF. In nucleotides, the CDR3 is TGTGCCAGCATGGGCGGGGACGTCCACGAGACCCAGTACTTC.

This clonotype was counted between two and nine times. CDR3 in amino acids: CASSSPERPYNEQFF. The CDR3 DNA reads TGTGCCAGCAGTTCCCCAGAGCGTCCCTACAATGAGCAGTTCTTC. The gene calls are TRBV28 and TRBJ2-1; no clear D gene. Germline CDR1 MDHEN, CDR2 SYDVKM. This CDR3 is built from 15 residues. Trimming stripped 4 bases from V and 2 bases from J, with 12 bases between.

The CDR3 loop reads CASSSEGGGQPQHF. In DNA, the CDR3 is TGTGCCAGCAGTTCCGAGGGGGGAGGTCAGCCCCAGCATTTT. V gene TRBV12-3 or TRBV12-4 combines with J gene TRBJ1-5, with D perhaps TRBD1 (6 bases). V was shortened by 4 bases and J by 6 bases, with 13 bases between the two germline ends. CDR3 size: 14 residues.

Only a few counts were recorded for this clonotype. The J gene is TRBJ1-1, the V gene TRBV4-3, with a possible D match to TRBD1 (5 bases). The CDR3 totals 16 residues. V lost 0 bases and J lost 1, with 12 bases in between. Germline CDR1 is LGHNA and CDR2 is YSLEER. The CDR3 region has the DNA TGCGCCAGCAGCCAAGACCATTGGGGGGAGAACACTGAAGCTTTCTTT. Translated, it gives CASSQDHWGENTEAFF.